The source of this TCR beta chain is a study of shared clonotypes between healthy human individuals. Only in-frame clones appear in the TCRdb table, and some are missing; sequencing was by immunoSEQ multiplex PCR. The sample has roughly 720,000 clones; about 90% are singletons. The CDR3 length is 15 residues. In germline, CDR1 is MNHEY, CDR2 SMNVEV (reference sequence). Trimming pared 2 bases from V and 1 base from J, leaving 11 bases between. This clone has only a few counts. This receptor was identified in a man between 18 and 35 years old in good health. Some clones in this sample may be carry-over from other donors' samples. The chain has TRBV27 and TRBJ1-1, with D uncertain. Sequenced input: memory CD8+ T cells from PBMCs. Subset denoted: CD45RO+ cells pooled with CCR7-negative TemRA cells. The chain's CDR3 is CASSLAGVRNTEAFF. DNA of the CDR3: TGTGCCAGCAGTTTAGCTGGGGTCAGGAACACTGAAGCTTTCTTT.